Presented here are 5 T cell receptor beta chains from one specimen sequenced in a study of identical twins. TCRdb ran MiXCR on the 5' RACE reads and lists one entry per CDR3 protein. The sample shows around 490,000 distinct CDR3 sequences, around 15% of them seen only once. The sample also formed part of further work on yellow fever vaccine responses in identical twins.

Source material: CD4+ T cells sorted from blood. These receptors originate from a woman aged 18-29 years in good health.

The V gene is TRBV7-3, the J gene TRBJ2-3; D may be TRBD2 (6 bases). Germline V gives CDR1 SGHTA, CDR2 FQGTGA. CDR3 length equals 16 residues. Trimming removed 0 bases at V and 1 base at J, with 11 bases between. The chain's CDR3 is CASSLTRDRGTDTQYF. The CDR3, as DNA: TGTGCCAGCAGCTTAACGCGGGATCGTGGCACAGATACGCAGTATTTT. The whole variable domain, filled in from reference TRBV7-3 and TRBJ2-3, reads GAGVSQTPSNKVTEKGKYVELRCDPISGHTALYWYRQSLGQGPEFLIYFQGTGAADDSGLPNDRFFAVRPEGSVSTLKIQRTERGDSAVYLCASSLTRDRGTDTQYFGPGTRLTVL.

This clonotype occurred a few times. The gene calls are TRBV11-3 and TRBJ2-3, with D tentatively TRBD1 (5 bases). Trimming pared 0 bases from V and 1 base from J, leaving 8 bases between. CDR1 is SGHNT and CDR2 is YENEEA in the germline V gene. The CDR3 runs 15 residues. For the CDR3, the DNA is TGTGCCAGCAGCTTAGATACAGGACGCACAGATACGCAGTATTTT. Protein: CASSLDTGRTDTQYF.

CDR3 residues: CASSYAPGNQPQHF. The CDR3 DNA sequence: TGTGCCAGCAGTTACGCCCCGGGGAATCAGCCCCAGCATTTT. V gene TRBV6-5 combines with J gene TRBJ1-5; D is unclear. Germline CDR1 MNHEY, CDR2 SVGAGI. Trimming left V 2 bases short and J 4 bases short, with 9 bases between. CDR3 length: 14 residues.

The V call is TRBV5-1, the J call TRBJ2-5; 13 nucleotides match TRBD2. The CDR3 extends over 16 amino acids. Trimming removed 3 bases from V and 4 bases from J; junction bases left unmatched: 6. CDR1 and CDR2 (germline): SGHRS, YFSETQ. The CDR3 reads CASSSRTSGRGETQYF. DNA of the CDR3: TGCGCCAGCAGCTCACGGACTAGCGGGAGAGGAGAGACCCAGTACTTC.

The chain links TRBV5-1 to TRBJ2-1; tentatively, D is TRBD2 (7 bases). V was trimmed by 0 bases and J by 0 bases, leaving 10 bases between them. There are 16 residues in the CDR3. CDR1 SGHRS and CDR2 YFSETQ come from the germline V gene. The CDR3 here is CASSLEGGGSYNEQFF. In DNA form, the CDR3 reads TGCGCCAGCAGCTTGGAGGGAGGGGGCTCCTACAATGAGCAGTTCTTC.